These 16 T cell receptor beta chains share one sample of origin, sequenced in a study of T cells in women clearing cervical HPV infection (dated by TCRdb to the late 2010s). Libraries were prepared through the immunoSEQ multiplex PCR assay. The clones in this table, taken by TCRdb from immuneACCESS, are in-frame only. Not every clone is retained; where verified, under half of the shortfall comes from an unresolved V gene, and the cause of the rest is unknown. The sample table holds 20,000 to 25,000 clones. Under 10% of the sample lies in the top ten. Sequencing was done on a sample of blood buffy coat. The source of these receptors is a woman between 18 and 70 years old with a cervical HPV16 infection that either progressed to CIN3+ or cleared (not recorded which).

This clone ranks as medium-sized in terms of frequency. Read sequence stops 3 residues before the CDR3 end, and the germline J gene provides the missing end. V and J are TRBV20-1 and TRBJ2-4; no firm D call. Trimming stripped 6 bases from V and 7 bases from J, with 13 bases between. This CDR3 spans 12 amino acids. The germline gives CDR1 DFQATT, CDR2 SNEGSKA (reference sequence). CDR3 residues: CSAPTSGNIQYF. The CDR3 bases that were read are TGCAGTGCACCTACTTCCGGGAACATT.

In the case of this clone: The sequence runs out 3 residues before the end of the CDR3; the remainder is reconstructed from the germline J gene. The chain combines TRBV12-3 or TRBV12-4 with TRBJ2-7; TRBD1 matches 7 bases. The CDR3 extends over 16 amino acids. J gave up 2 bases and V 3 bases, and 10 bases lay outside the gene matches. The part of the CDR3 DNA that was read is TGTGCCAGCAGTTTCAAGACAGGGCCTCCCCCCTACGAG. It is translated as CASSFKTGPPPYE. The whole CDR3 sequence is CASSFKTGPPPYEQYF.

Notes on this clone: The CDR3 extends 3 residues past the end of the read, so its final part is completed from the germline J gene. The genes are TRBV20-1 and TRBJ2-7; 9 bases match TRBD1. CDR1 and CDR2 (germline): DFQATT, SNEGSKA (reference sequence). This CDR3 contains 12 residues. The trim removed 5 bases at V and 5 bases at J, leaving 4 bases unmatched. CDR3 in amino acids: CSALGQGDEQYF. CDR3 bases read: TGCAGTGCTTTGGGACAGGGCGACGAG.

Note on this clone: Coverage ceases 3 residues before the CDR3 finishes, and the germline J gene fills in the end. This sequence joins TRBV19 and TRBJ1-5; 7 bases line up with TRBD1. The germline V gene has CDR1 LNHDA and CDR2 SQIVND (reference sequence). This CDR3 spans 14 amino acids. The CDR3 bases that were read are TGTGCCAGTAGTGGACAGGCCCACCAGGGTCCC. This gives the protein CASSGQAHQGP. The full CDR3 protein is CASSGQAHQGPQHF.

Note on this clone: The CDR3 end falls 3 residues outside the read, so it is completed with the germline J gene. The chain employs TRBV30 and TRBJ2-5; 8 bases are a match to TRBD1. From germline, CDR1 is GTSNPN and CDR2 SVGIG (reference sequence). V shed 2 bases and J 3 bases; nucleotides not matched to a gene: 5. This CDR3 spans 14 amino acids. Partial CDR3 DNA: TGTGCCTGGAGTTCTCGGACAGGGAAAGAGACC. Its translation is CAWSSRTGKET. The complete CDR3 sequence is CAWSSRTGKETQYF.

Worth noting for this clone: The read gets to within 3 residues of the CDR3 end, and the germline J gene fills in the rest. V usage is TRBV14 and J usage is TRBJ1-2, with D perhaps TRBD1 (6 bases). Germline assignment: CDR1 SGHDN and CDR2 FVKESK. This CDR3 is built from 13 residues. CDR3 amino acids: CASSHRQAGGYTF. The sequenced part of the CDR3 DNA is TGTGCCAGCAGCCATAGACAGGCTGGAGGC.

A note on this clone: The read finishes 3 residues shy of the CDR3 end, and the germline J gene is used to complete it. The chain has TRBV6-9 and TRBJ1-2; D might be TRBD1 (5 bases). The CDR3 is 10 residues long. In germline, CDR1 is MNHGY, CDR2 SVAAGI. The CDR3 region is CASMGGGYTF. The sequenced CDR3 bases are TGTGCCAGCATGGGGGGGGGC.

On this clone itself: The read comes to an end 3 residues before the CDR3 does, leaving the germline J gene to fill in the end. The rearrangement links TRBV6-1 to TRBJ1-4, with D perhaps TRBD1 (6 bases). The CDR3 is made up of 15 amino acids. Germline V gives CDR1 MNHNS, CDR2 SASEGT. Deletions cut 4 bases from V and 8 bases from J, with 17 bases between. Here the CDR3 reads CASSGGGGIREKLFF. Incomplete CDR3 DNA: TGTGCCAGCAGTGGAGGAGGGGGAATAAGGGAAAAA.

Worth noting for this clone: Read coverage stops 3 residues before the CDR3 terminus; the germline J gene supplies the remainder. V gene TRBV20-1 combines with J gene TRBJ1-5; 8 bases line up with TRBD1. Trimming cost V 5 bases and J 4 bases; bases outside gene matches: 10. Per the germline V gene, CDR1 is DFQATT and CDR2 is SNEGSKA (reference sequence). The CDR3 covers 15 residues. Here the CDR3 reads CSAGQGANSNQPQHF. Incomplete CDR3 DNA: TGCAGTGCTGGGCAGGGGGCAAACTCTAATCAGCCC.

As for this clone: One junction end does not reproduce the germline sequence, and a read error may be involved. The read terminates 3 residues before the CDR3 end, so the remaining end is supplied by the germline J gene. This chain links TRBV4-1 with TRBJ2-1; D may be TRBD2 (5 bases). This CDR3 comprises 11 residues. The V gene's germline CDR1 is MGHRA and CDR2 YSYEKL. The covered CDR3 bases are TGCACCAGCTACATGAGGGTTGAG. As protein: CTSYMRVE. Given in full, the CDR3 is CTSYMRVEQFF.

With regard to this clone: Read coverage stops 3 residues before the CDR3 terminus; the germline J gene supplies the remainder. The V gene is TRBV20-1, the J gene TRBJ1-4; D perhaps matches TRBD1 (6 bases). The V gene's germline CDR1 is DFQATT and CDR2 SNEGSKA (reference sequence). This CDR3 comprises 12 residues. Deletions cut 4 bases from V and 8 bases from J, with 11 bases between. CDR3 amino acids: CSAKLDREKLFF. CDR3 bases read: TGCAGTGCTAAGCTCGACAGGGAAAAA.

Concerning this clone: The sequence runs out 3 residues before the end of the CDR3; the remainder is reconstructed from the germline J gene. This chain joins TRBV18 and TRBJ1-1; no clear D gene. Germline assignment: CDR1 KGHSH and CDR2 LQKENI. V lost 0 bases to trimming and J lost 1 base, with 9 bases between them. This CDR3 contains 15 residues. This chain's CDR3 is CASSPPVQANTEAFF. The CDR3 DNA, read in part, is TGTGCCAGCTCACCACCGGTTCAGGCGAACACTGAA.

Worth noting for this clone: The sequence runs out 3 residues before the end of the CDR3; the remainder is reconstructed from the germline J gene. The chain uses TRBV7-2 and TRBJ2-3; no clear D. Germline V CDR1 and CDR2: SGHTA, FQGNSA. This CDR3 is built from 14 residues. Trimming removed 1 base from V and 2 bases from J, with 7 bases in between. CDR3 sequence reads: CASSLDRATDTQYF. The CDR3 DNA, read in part, is TGTGCCAGCAGCTTAGATAGGGCCACAGATACG.

Notes on this clone: The observed sequence ends 3 residues before the CDR3 terminus, with the missing tail filled in from the germline J gene. The rearrangement joins TRBV28 to TRBJ2-7, with D hard to call. Germline V gives CDR1 MDHEN, CDR2 SYDVKM. The CDR3 spans 14 residues. V lost 6 bases to trimming and J lost 1 base, with 13 bases between them. The chain's CDR3 is CASRSALFSYEQYF. CDR3 bases read: TGTGCCAGCAGAAGCGCCCTCTTTTCCTACGAG. The full variable domain, its missing parts supplied by reference TRBV28 and TRBJ2-7, is DVKVTQSSRYLVKRTGEKVFLECVQDMDHENMFWYRQDPGLGLRLIYFSYDVKMKEKGDIPEGYSVSREKKERFSLILESASTNQTSMYLCASRSALFSYEQYFGPGTRLTVT.

CDR3 sequence: CASSDSSGGSSGANVLTF. Incomplete CDR3 DNA: TGTGCCAGCAGTGACTCTAGCGGGGGCAGCTCTGGGGCCAACGTC. This chain uses TRBV6-4 with TRBJ2-6, with 9 bases identical to TRBD2. The read ends 3 residues early relative to the CDR3; the germline J gene fills the gap. This CDR3 is 18 amino acids long. Trimming removed 0 bases from V and 0 bases from J; junction bases left unmatched: 3. Germline CDR1 and CDR2: MRHNA and SNTAGT.

A note on this clone: The read terminates 3 residues before the CDR3 end, so the remaining end is supplied by the germline J gene. The chain employs TRBV6-2 or TRBV6-3 and TRBJ2-7; TRBD2 matches 9 bases. The germline V gene encodes CDR1 MNHEY and CDR2 SVGEGT. This CDR3 spans 14 amino acids. The V and J ends lost 7 bases and 3 bases, in that order; junction bases with no gene match: 7. The CDR3 DNA, read in part, is TGTGCCAGCATTCTAAGCGGGGGGATCTACGAG. This gives the protein CASILSGGIYE. The full CDR3 protein reads CASILSGGIYEQYF.